This section outlines one T cell receptor beta chain sequence together with its context. Since the CDR3 does not end with the conserved phenylalanine or tryptophan, this likely comes from a read error. This entry is derived from a study of CD8+CD57+ T cells in acquired aplastic anemia. About the study: Healthy donors gave 10 million to 11 million reads on average for CD4+ cells.

TCR beta VDJ and CDR3 profiling used genomic DNA as template. TCRdb processed the reads anew with MiXCR; each CDR3 protein has one entry. The table records 35,000 to 45,000 distinct CDR3 sequences, under 80% of them present only once. Germline V gene data show CDR1 as LNHDA and CDR2 as SQIVND (reference sequence). V was pared by 5 bases and J by 2 bases, with 8 bases between. CDR3 length: 13 residues. The sample taken for sequencing was sorted CD4+, CD8+, or CD8+CD57+ T cells (not recorded which) from PBMCs. The V gene is TRBV19, the J gene TRBJ2-3; D is ambiguous. This TCR derives from a human donor in good health, serving as a control. The CDR3 is CASSYTFTDTQYL. DNA of the CDR3: TGTGCCAGTAGTTACACCTTCACAGATACGCAGTATTTG.